A selection of T cell receptor beta chains follows, all from one sample in a study of blood T cell repertoires in COVID-19. Sequencing was performed with immunoSEQ multiplex PCR; in TCRdb, only in-frame clones are kept and a portion is missing. The sample includes about 200,000 clones, more than 70% of them seen just once. Sequenced: PBMCs or T cells enriched from blood (not recorded which). These receptors all stem from a man aged 40-55 years with acute COVID-19. Each CDR3 is given with its conserved first and last residue. D genes are given only for firm matches. Size is stated for part of the rows, as once, few or many counts, or as a class when the clone is expanded.

size	J	D	V	CDR3	DNA
-	TRBJ2-5	TRBD2	TRBV7-9	CASSWGGAVETQYF	TGTGCCAGCAGTTGGGGGGGAGCGGTTGAGACCCAGTACTTC
-	TRBJ2-1	TRBD1	TRBV5-6	CASSWGTGKTEQFF	TGTGCCAGCAGCTGGGGGACAGGGAAAACAGAGCAGTTCTTC
-	TRBJ1-1	TRBD1	TRBV5-4	CASSLRDRGKGSEAFF	TGTGCCAGCAGCCTAAGGGACAGGGGGAAAGGCTCTGAAGCTTTCTTT
-	TRBJ2-1	TRBD2	TRBV5-1	CASSLQAGGRFDEQFF	TGCGCCAGCAGCTTGCAGGCGGGAGGGCGGTTCGATGAGCAGTTCTTC
few	TRBJ1-1	-	TRBV24-1	CATSDPSDTEAFF	TGTGCCACCAGTGATCCCTCGGACACTGAAGCTTTCTTT
-	TRBJ2-1	TRBD2	TRBV7-2	CASSSNLVLAGSYNEQFF	TGTGCCAGCAGCAGCAATTTAGTGTTAGCGGGCTCCTACAATGAGCAGTTCTTC
-	TRBJ2-7	-	TRBV28	CASSPSTGRFYEQYF	TGTGCCAGCAGTCCATCGACAGGACGGTTCTACGAGCAGTACTTC
-	TRBJ2-7	TRBD1	TRBV19	CASRGPGQGIREQYF	TGTGCCAGTAGAGGTCCCGGACAGGGTATCCGGGAGCAGTACTTC
-	TRBJ2-1	-	TRBV28	CASSVGRDEQFF	TGTGCCAGCAGTGTGGGGCGAGATGAGCAGTTCTTC
-	TRBJ1-4	-	TRBV5-1	CASRGTGLFEKLFF	TGCGCCAGCAGAGGTACAGGATTATTTGAAAAACTGTTTTTT
-	TRBJ2-4	TRBD2	TRBV14	CASSLGMKAGQNIQYF	TGTGCCAGCAGCCTAGGTATGAAAGCGGGACAAAACATTCAGTACTTC
few	TRBJ1-5	-	TRBV5-1	CASSLGVFGQPQHF	TGCGCCAGCAGCTTGGGAGTTTTCGGTCAGCCCCAGCATTTT
-	TRBJ1-3	-	TRBV27	CASSFTGSSRNTIYF	TGTGCCAGCAGTTTCACAGGGTCGTCGAGAAACACCATATATTTT
-	TRBJ1-1	-	TRBV25-1	CASSEPGISVDQAFF	TGTGCCAGCAGTGAGCCCGGGATCTCGGTGGATCAAGCTTTCTTT
-	TRBJ2-4	-	TRBV7-9	CASSLDSGTADQAKNIQYF	TGTGCCAGCAGCTTAGATTCCGGCACAGCCGATCAAGCCAAAAACATTCAGTACTTC
-	TRBJ2-1	-	TRBV28	CASRLSGSSYNEQFF	TGTGCCAGCAGACTTAGCGGTAGCTCCTACAATGAGCAGTTCTTC
-	TRBJ2-2	TRBD1	TRBV28	CASSLSGTATGELFF	TGTGCCAGCAGTCTGTCCGGGACAGCTACCGGGGAGCTGTTTTTT
-	TRBJ2-1	TRBD2	TRBV7-9	CASSSHWGAGGISYNEQFF	TGTGCCAGCAGCTCCCACTGGGGGGCGGGAGGGATCTCCTACAATGAGCAGTTCTTC
-	TRBJ2-1	-	TRBV10-1	CASSESVGSEQFF	TGCGCCAGCAGTGAGTCGGTCGGGTCTGAGCAGTTCTTC
-	TRBJ2-2	-	TRBV27	CASSLITGELFF	TGTGCCAGCAGCCTAATCACCGGGGAGCTGTTTTTT
-	TRBJ2-7	-	TRBV5-1	CASGEQGGSYEQYF	TGCGCCAGCGGAGAACAGGGTGGGAGCTACGAGCAGTACTTC
-	TRBJ2-2	TRBD2	TRBV2	CASKGLAGAGELFF	TGTGCCAGCAAGGGACTAGCGGGAGCCGGGGAGCTGTTTTTT
-	TRBJ1-5	-	TRBV28	CATQKSGGYQPQHF	TGTGCCACCCAAAAATCGGGGGGCTATCAGCCCCAGCATTTT
-	TRBJ1-3	-	TRBV28	CASRGGDGRPIYF	TGTGCCAGCCGAGGGGGAGACGGTCGGCCCATATATTTT
-	TRBJ1-1	-	TRBV27	CASSLLQGRTTEAFF	TGTGCCAGCAGTTTATTACAGGGAAGGACCACTGAAGCTTTCTTT
-	TRBJ1-2	TRBD1	TRBV27	CASSLTGNYGYTF	TGTGCCAGCAGTCTGACAGGGAACTATGGCTACACCTTC
-	TRBJ2-3	TRBD2	TRBV7-2	CASSSKTSEHTQYF	TGTGCCAGCAGCTCCAAAACTAGCGAACATACGCAGTATTTT
-	TRBJ1-5	TRBD1	TRBV28	CASSLHRGLRQPQHF	TGTGCCAGCAGTTTGCACAGGGGGTTACGACAGCCCCAGCATTTT
-	TRBJ2-1	TRBD1	TRBV3-1/TRBV3-2	CASSRRDRGDNEQFF	TGTGCCAGCAGTCGCCGGGACAGGGGGGACAATGAGCAGTTCTTC
-	TRBJ1-2	-	TRBV25-1	CASSGFLRDSYGYTF	TGTGCCAGCAGTGGATTCTTAAGGGACTCCTATGGCTACACCTTC
-	TRBJ1-3	-	TRBV28	CASSLSGGGKGNTIYF	TGTGCCAGCAGTTTATCGGGGGGTGGAAAAGGAAACACCATATATTTT
-	TRBJ1-3	-	TRBV28	CASRQGQPGNTIYF	TGTGCCAGCAGACAAGGACAGCCTGGAAACACCATATATTTT
-	TRBJ2-2	-	TRBV14	CASSEGLRTGELFF	TGTGCCAGCAGCGAGGGACTTCGGACCGGGGAGCTGTTTTTT
-	TRBJ2-7	-	TRBV27	CASSLLVGDSYEQYF	TGTGCCAGCAGTTTACTGGTAGGGGACTCCTACGAGCAGTACTTC
-	TRBJ2-1	-	TRBV4-3	CASSQDRERSPSNEQFF	TGCGCCAGCAGCCAAGATAGAGAGCGGTCTCCTAGCAATGAGCAGTTCTTC
-	TRBJ2-5	TRBD1	TRBV5-4	CASSLAQGEETQYF	TGTGCCAGCAGCCTCGCCCAGGGGGAGGAGACCCAGTACTTC
-	TRBJ2-3	TRBD1	TRBV19	CASSGQGVSTDTQYF	TGTGCCAGTAGTGGCCAGGGGGTTAGCACAGATACGCAGTATTTT
-	TRBJ1-6	-	TRBV19	CASPEGGAGSPLHF	TGTGCCAGTCCGGAGGGGGGGGCCGGATCACCCCTCCACTTT
-	TRBJ2-7	-	TRBV30	CALTRDTLYEQYF	TGTGCCTTGACCCGGGACACACTCTACGAGCAGTACTTC
few	TRBJ1-5	TRBD1	TRBV20-1	CSASPGTGVQPQHF	TGCAGTGCTAGTCCCGGGACAGGGGTCCAGCCCCAGCATTTT
once	TRBJ1-2	-	TRBV3-1/TRBV3-2	CASSQGQRGGYTF	TGTGCCAGCAGCCAAGGACAGCGAGGTGGCTACACCTTC
-	TRBJ2-5	TRBD1	TRBV6-5	CASSYSGQAATQYF	TGTGCCAGCAGTTATTCCGGACAGGCGGCGACCCAGTACTTC
-	TRBJ1-3	-	TRBV5-1	CASSPGQSRGTIYF	TGCGCCAGCAGCCCTGGACAGTCTCGAGGCACCATATATTTT